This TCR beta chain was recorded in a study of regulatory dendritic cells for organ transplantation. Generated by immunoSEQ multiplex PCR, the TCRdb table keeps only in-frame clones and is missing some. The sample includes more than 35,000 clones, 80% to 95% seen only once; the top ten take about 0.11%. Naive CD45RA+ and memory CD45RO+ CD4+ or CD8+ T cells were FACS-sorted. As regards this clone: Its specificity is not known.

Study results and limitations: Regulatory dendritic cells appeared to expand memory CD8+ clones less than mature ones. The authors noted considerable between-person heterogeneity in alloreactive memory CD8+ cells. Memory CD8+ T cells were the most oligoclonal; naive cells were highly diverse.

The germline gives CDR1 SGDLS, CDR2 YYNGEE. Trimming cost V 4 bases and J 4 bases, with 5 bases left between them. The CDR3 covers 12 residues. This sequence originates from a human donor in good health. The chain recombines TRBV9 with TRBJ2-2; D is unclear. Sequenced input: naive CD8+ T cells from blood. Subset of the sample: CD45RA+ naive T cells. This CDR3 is CASSTGTGELFF. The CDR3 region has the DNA TGTGCCAGCAGCACGGGCACCGGGGAGCTGTTTTTT.